The 21 T cell receptor beta chains below come from one sample, sequenced in a study of regulatory T cells in long-lasting Graves disease. Time point reported: newly diagnosed GD, antithyroid drugs for less than 3 months. PBMC RNA was the source of the TCR library. Libraries of TCR beta came from iRepertoire HTBI primers plus Arm-PCR of CDR3 regions. From the multiplex PCR reads, TCRdb called clonotypes with MiXCR, one entry per CDR3 protein. The sample consists of roughly 420,000 distinct CDR3 sequences, about a sixth of them appearing once. In addition, the sample was reused for a study of T cells in Graves' hyperthyroidism and ophthalmopathy.

Specimen: peripheral blood mononuclear cells (PBMCs), collected at new diagnosis, from a patient treated with antithyroid drugs. These receptors all come from a woman aged 25-40 years with Graves disease.

This clonotype occurred many times. The chain links TRBV27 to TRBJ1-1, with TRBD1 matching over 8 bases. V lost 6 bases to trimming and J lost 1 base; unmatched junction nucleotides: 7. The germline V gene encodes CDR1 MNHEY and CDR2 SMNVEV (reference sequence). There are 15 residues in the CDR3. The CDR3 nucleotides are TGTGCCAGCAGCAAACTACAGGGGGGGAACACTGAAGCTTTCTTT. Protein: CASSKLQGGNTEAFF.

As regards this clonotype: A much larger clonotype is one base distant, so this may be a read error. V gene TRBV6-1 combines with J gene TRBJ2-5, with 7 bases that match TRBD1. Germline V gene data show CDR1 as MNHNS and CDR2 as SASEGT. Unmatched junction bases numbered 11, after V lost 5 bases and J lost 5 bases. The CDR3 spans 15 residues. CDR3 nucleotide sequence: TGTGCCAGCAGTCACGGCTTTTACAGGGGCGAGACCCAGTACTTC. Translated, it gives CASSHGFYRGETQYF.

This clonotype was counted ten times or more. The chain combines TRBV6-1 with TRBJ1-1; the D gene is possibly TRBD1 (5 bases). The CDR3 is made up of 14 amino acids. CDR1 is MNHNS, CDR2 SASEGT, per germline. V was clipped by 3 bases and J by 2 bases, with 10 bases between them. The CDR3 DNA reads TGTGCCAGCAGTGATATTGGGGGTAACACTGAAGCTTTCTTT. It specifies CASSDIGGNTEAFF.

The chain recombines TRBV7-9 with TRBJ2-1; maybe TRBD2 (5 bases). This CDR3 is 18 amino acids long. Trimming pared 4 bases from V and 0 bases from J, leaving 19 bases between. Per the germline V gene, CDR1 is SEHNR and CDR2 is FQNEAQ (reference sequence). The CDR3 DNA follows: TGTGCCAGCAGCTCTTGGCGGGCTCCCCCAGTCTCCTACAATGAGCAGTTCTTC. Its translation: CASSSWRAPPVSYNEQFF. Full variable domain (missing parts from reference TRBV7-9 and TRBJ2-1): DTGVSQNPRHKITKRGQNVTFRCDPISEHNRLYWYRQTLGQGPEFLTYFQNEAQLEKSRLLSDRFSAERPKGSFSTLEIQRTEQGDSAMYLCASSSWRAPPVSYNEQFFGPGTRLTVL.

The rearrangement links TRBV29-1 to TRBJ1-5, with a possible D match to TRBD1 (5 bases). This CDR3 has 13 amino acids. The germline V gene encodes CDR1 SQVTM and CDR2 ANQGSEA. Trimming removed 4 bases from V and 4 bases from J, with 11 bases in between. This CDR3 reads CSVVSGWNQPQHF. The CDR3 region has the DNA TGCAGCGTTGTGTCAGGGTGGAATCAGCCCCAGCATTTT.

There are a few counts of this clonotype. This CDR3 is CASSLFTGYGNQPQHF. The CDR3 DNA follows: TGTGCCAGCAGCCTATTTACAGGGTATGGCAATCAGCCCCAGCATTTT. This rearrangement joins TRBV5-6 to TRBJ1-5; tentative D call: TRBD1 (6 bases). Germline V gene lookup returns CDR1 SGHDT and CDR2 YYEEEE. Trimming took off 4 bases at V and 2 bases at J, with 16 bases between the two ends. This CDR3 contains 16 residues.

This sequence joins TRBV28 and TRBJ2-2; 11 nucleotides align to TRBD2. Germline trimming cut 2 bases from V and 3 bases from J; bases unmatched to any gene: 11. Germline CDR1 is MDHEN and CDR2 is SYDVKM. The CDR3 loop spans 19 amino acids. The CDR3 nucleotides are TGTGCCAGCAGTTTAGCCCGGACCCTAGCGGGAGGTGACACCGGGGAGCTGTTTTTT. Translated: CASSLARTLAGGDTGELFF.

Many counts were recorded for this clonotype. CDR3: CASRTYSGLHLIPDEQYF. The CDR3 coding sequence is TGTGCCAGCCGCACCTATAGCGGGCTGCACCTTATCCCGGACGAGCAGTACTTC. The chain employs TRBV28 and TRBJ2-7; 7 positions agree with TRBD2. V trimming: 8 bases; J trimming: 5 bases; junction bases outside the gene matches: 24. This CDR3 region has 18 residues. Per the germline V gene, CDR1 is MDHEN and CDR2 is SYDVKM. Drawing the rest from reference TRBV28 and TRBJ2-7, the complete variable domain is DVKVTQSSRYLVKRTGEKVFLECVQDMDHENMFWYRQDPGLGLRLIYFSYDVKMKEKGDIPEGYSVSREKKERFSLILESASTNQTSMYLCASRTYSGLHLIPDEQYFGPGTRLTVT.

The chain has TRBV20-1 and TRBJ1-1; 7 nucleotides match TRBD1. Trimming cost V 5 bases and J 7 bases; bases outside gene matches: 10. This CDR3 comprises 13 residues. Germline V CDR1 and CDR2: DFQATT, SNEGSKA (reference sequence). The CDR3 protein is CSALSPTGYEAFF. CDR3 nucleotide sequence: TGCAGTGCTCTAAGCCCGACAGGGTATGAAGCTTTCTTT.

The gene calls are TRBV11-2 and TRBJ2-1; 12 bases fit TRBD2. Losses at the gene ends were 2 bases for V and 5 bases for J; bases not matched to a gene: 4. Germline loops: CDR1 SGHAT, CDR2 FQNNGV. This CDR3 contains 16 residues. The CDR3 DNA sequence: TGTGCCAGCAGCTTACCGGGACTAGCGGGCCACAATGAGCAGTTCTTC. Translation: CASSLPGLAGHNEQFF. Filled out from reference TRBV11-2 and TRBJ2-1, the complete variable domain reads EAGVAQSPRYKIIEKRQSVAFWCNPISGHATLYWYQQILGQGPKLLIQFQNNGVVDDSQLPKDRFSAERLKGVDSTLKIQPAKLEDSAVYLCASSLPGLAGHNEQFFGPGTRLTVL.

A note on this clonotype: Mismatch with germline at one junction end may stem from a read error. For the CDR3, the DNA is TGTGCCAGCAGTTACGGACATAGTGAAGGGGATAGCAATCAGCCCCAGCATTTT. Amino acids: CASSYGHSEGDSNQPQHF. J is TRBJ1-5 and V is TRBV10-3; D may be TRBD1 (5 bases). CDR1 is ENHRY and CDR2 is SYGVKD in the germline V gene. This CDR3 region has 18 residues.

Note on this clonotype: One junction end disagrees with the germline gene, perhaps due to a read error. As DNA, the CDR3 is TGTGCCAGCAGTTTTTCTAGCGGCTCCTGCAATGAGCAGTTCTTC. Protein sequence: CASSFSSGSCNEQFF. The chain joins TRBV12-3 or TRBV12-4 to TRBJ2-1; 7 nucleotides line up with TRBD2. This CDR3 has 15 residues.

As to this clonotype: A read error may account for a junction end that differs from germline. This rearrangement joins TRBV18 to TRBJ2-2; possible D gene TRBD2, 6 bases. Germline lookup yields CDR1 KGHSH and CDR2 LQKENI. CDR3 length: 14 residues. CDR3 nucleotides: TGTGCCAGCTCACCAGGACCTAGCGCCGGGGAGCTGTCTTTT. Amino acid sequence: CASSPGPSAGELSF.

As regards this clonotype: The junction departs from germline at one end; a sequencing error may be responsible. The CDR3 bases are TGTGCCAGCAGTCCCCTTAGCGGGAGCTCCTACAATGGGCAGTTCTTC. This encodes CASSPLSGSSYNGQFF. V gene TRBV28 combines with J gene TRBJ2-1; 9 bases align to TRBD2. Germline V gene sequence: CDR1 MDHEN, CDR2 SYDVKM. This CDR3 region has 16 residues. Drawing the rest from reference TRBV28 and TRBJ2-1, the complete variable domain is DVKVTQSSRYLVKRTGEKVFLECVQDMDHENMFWYRQDPGLGLRLIYFSYDVKMKEKGDIPEGYSVSREKKERFSLILESASTNQTSMYLCASSPLSGSSYNGQFFGPGTRLTVL.

This clonotype was seen ten or more times. The gene calls are TRBV28 and TRBJ2-7, with 8 bases aligning to TRBD2. From germline, CDR1 is MDHEN and CDR2 SYDVKM. The J segment lost 1 base and the V segment lost 6 bases, leaving 5 bases of the junction unmatched. The CDR3 contains 14 residues. The CDR3 sequence: CASREREYSYEQYF. The CDR3 coding sequence is TGTGCCAGCAGAGAGCGGGAGTATTCCTACGAGCAGTACTTC.

Many counts were recorded for this clonotype. V usage is TRBV11-3 and J usage is TRBJ2-1; unclear D gene. The CDR3 has 14 amino acids. Trimming left V 5 bases short and J 6 bases short, with 14 bases between. Germline-derived CDR1 and CDR2 are SGHNT and YENEEA. Written as DNA, the CDR3 is TGTGCCAGCAGCCCCGGAGCGATTTTCAATGAGCAGTTCTTC. Encoded protein: CASSPGAIFNEQFF.

This clonotype has more than one count but fewer than ten. The chain uses TRBV6-1 and TRBJ2-2, with TRBD2 identical over 12 bases. The CDR3 has 14 amino acids. V lost 9 bases, J lost 5 bases, and 4 bases stayed unmatched. The V gene's germline CDR1 is MNHNS and CDR2 SASEGT. The CDR3 reads CASTSGRPTGELFF. CDR3 bases: TGTGCCAGTACTAGCGGGAGGCCGACCGGGGAGCTGTTTTTT.

This clonotype was observed once. V is TRBV28 and J is TRBJ2-7; 9 bases agree with TRBD2. CDR1 and CDR2 (germline): MDHEN, SYDVKM. This CDR3 is 14 amino acids long. The trim removed 2 bases at V and 5 bases at J, leaving 4 bases unmatched. The CDR3 DNA reads TGTGCCAGCAGTTTAATAGCGGGAGACCACGAGCAGTACTTC. The encoded protein is CASSLIAGDHEQYF.

This clonotype was found many times. The genes are TRBV6-1 and TRBJ1-5; the match to TRBD1 covers 10 bases. From germline, CDR1 is MNHNS and CDR2 SASEGT. V lost 5 bases and J lost 4; bases outside the gene matches: 8. This CDR3 comprises 16 residues. Here the CDR3 reads CASSPRRTGGNQPQHF. The CDR3 nucleotides read TGTGCCAGCAGTCCCCGTCGGACAGGGGGAAATCAGCCCCAGCATTTT.

This clonotype was found many times. V usage is TRBV28 and J usage is TRBJ2-7; D may be TRBD1 or TRBD2 (6 bases each). V lost 6 bases and J lost 5, with 17 bases in between. CDR3 length: 14 residues. Germline V gives CDR1 MDHEN, CDR2 SYDVKM. CDR3 DNA: TGTGCCAGCAGGCCCCGGGAGCAGGGGAACGAGCAGTACTTC. It yields the protein CASRPREQGNEQYF.

This clonotype has only a few counts. The chain carries TRBV6-2 or TRBV6-3 and TRBJ1-4; 7 positions match TRBD1. Germline lookup yields CDR1 MNHEY and CDR2 SVGEGT. The CDR3 sequence is 14 residues long. Losses at the gene ends were 6 bases for V and 7 bases for J; bases not matched to a gene: 8. The CDR3 reads CASSPRGAGEKLFF. The CDR3, as DNA: TGTGCCAGCAGCCCCAGGGGGGCCGGTGAAAAACTGTTTTTT.